This TCR beta chain was recorded in a study of T cell repertoires in cytomegalovirus infection. Across the whole study: Signatures in public TCR beta sequences pointed to both CMV infection and matching HLA type.

Each CDR3 protein is one row after TCRdb ran MiXCR on the reads. The repertoire holds about 310,000 distinct CDR3 sequences, with around 9.1% as singletons. V was shortened by 4 bases and J by 3 bases, with 3 bases between the two germline ends. The length of the CDR3 is 12 residues. CDR1 SGHTA and CDR2 FQGNSA come from the germline V gene. This clonotype was picked up many times. V and J are TRBV7-2 and TRBJ2-2, with D unclear. The TCR was taken from a human donor in good health (CMV status not recorded). Some clones in this sample may be carry-over from other donors' samples. Sequencing used PBMCs. The CDR3 sequence is CASSSYTGELFF. CDR3 nucleotide sequence: TGTGCCAGCAGCTCTTACACCGGGGAGCTGTTTTTT.